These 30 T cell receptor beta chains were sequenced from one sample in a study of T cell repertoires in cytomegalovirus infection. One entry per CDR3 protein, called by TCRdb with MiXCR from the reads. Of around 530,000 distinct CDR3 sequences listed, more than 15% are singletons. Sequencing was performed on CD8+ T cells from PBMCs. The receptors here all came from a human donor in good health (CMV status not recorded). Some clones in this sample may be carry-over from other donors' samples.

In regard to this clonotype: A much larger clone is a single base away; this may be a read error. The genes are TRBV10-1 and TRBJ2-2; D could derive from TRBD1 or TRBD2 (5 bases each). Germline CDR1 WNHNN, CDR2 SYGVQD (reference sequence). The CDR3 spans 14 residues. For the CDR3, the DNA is TGCGCCAGCAGTGGAGTGGACTGGGACGGGGTGCTGTTTTTT. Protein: CASSGVDWDGVLFF.

CDR3 sequence reads: CSVDGVAGQGAKDTQYF. CDR3 coding DNA: TGCAGCGTTGATGGGGTCGCAGGGCAGGGGGCAAAAGATACGCAGTATTTT. The rearrangement joins TRBV29-1 to TRBJ2-3; 8 nucleotides line up with TRBD1. J lost 5 bases, V lost 3 bases, and 16 bases had no gene match. This CDR3 has 17 amino acids. Per the germline V gene, CDR1 is SQVTM and CDR2 is ANQGSEA.

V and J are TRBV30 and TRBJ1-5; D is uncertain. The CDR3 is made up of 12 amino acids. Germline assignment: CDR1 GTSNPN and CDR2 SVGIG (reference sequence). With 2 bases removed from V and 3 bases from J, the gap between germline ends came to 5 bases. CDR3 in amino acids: CAWSMINQPQHF. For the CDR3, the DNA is TGTGCCTGGAGTATGATCAATCAGCCCCAGCATTTT.

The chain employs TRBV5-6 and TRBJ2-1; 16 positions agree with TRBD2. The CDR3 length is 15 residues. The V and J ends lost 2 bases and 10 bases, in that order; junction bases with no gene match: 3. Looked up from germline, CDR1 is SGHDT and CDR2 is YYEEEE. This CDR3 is CASSLGTSGRAEQFF. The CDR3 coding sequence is TGTGCCAGCAGCTTAGGGACTAGCGGGAGGGCGGAGCAGTTCTTC.

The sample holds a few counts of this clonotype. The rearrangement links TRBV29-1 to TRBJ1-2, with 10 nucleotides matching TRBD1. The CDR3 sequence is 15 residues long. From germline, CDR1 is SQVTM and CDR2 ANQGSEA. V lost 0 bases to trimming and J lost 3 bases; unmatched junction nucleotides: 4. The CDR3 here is CSVEDRGQGYYGYTF. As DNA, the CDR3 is TGCAGCGTTGAAGATCGGGGACAGGGGTACTATGGCTACACCTTC.

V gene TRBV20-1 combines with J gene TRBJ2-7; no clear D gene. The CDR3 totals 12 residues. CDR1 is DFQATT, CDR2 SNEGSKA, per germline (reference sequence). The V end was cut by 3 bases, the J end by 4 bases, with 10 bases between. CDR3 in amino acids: CSASSYAYEQYF. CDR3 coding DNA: TGCAGTGCTAGTTCTTACGCATACGAGCAGTACTTC.

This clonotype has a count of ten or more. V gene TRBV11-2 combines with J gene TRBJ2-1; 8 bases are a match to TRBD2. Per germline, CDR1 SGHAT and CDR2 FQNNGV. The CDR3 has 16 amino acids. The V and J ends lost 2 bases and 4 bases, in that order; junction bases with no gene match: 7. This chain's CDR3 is CASSLSRREVYNEQFF. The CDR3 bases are TGTGCCAGCAGCTTAAGTAGGCGGGAGGTATACAATGAGCAGTTCTTC.

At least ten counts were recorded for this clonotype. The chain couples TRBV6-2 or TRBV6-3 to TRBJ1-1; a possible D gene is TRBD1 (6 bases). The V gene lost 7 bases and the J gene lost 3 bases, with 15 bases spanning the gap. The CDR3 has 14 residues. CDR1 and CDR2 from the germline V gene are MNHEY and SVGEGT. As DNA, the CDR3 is TGTGCCAGCACCTTACGGGGGGCGGACACTGAAGCTTTCTTT. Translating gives CASTLRGADTEAFF.

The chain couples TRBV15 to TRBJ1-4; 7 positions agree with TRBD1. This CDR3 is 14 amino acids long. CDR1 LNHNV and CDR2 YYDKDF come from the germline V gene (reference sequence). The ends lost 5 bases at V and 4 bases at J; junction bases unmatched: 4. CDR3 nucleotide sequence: TGTGCCACCAGCCGCCGGGACAGTAATGAAAAACTGTTTTTT. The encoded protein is CATSRRDSNEKLFF.

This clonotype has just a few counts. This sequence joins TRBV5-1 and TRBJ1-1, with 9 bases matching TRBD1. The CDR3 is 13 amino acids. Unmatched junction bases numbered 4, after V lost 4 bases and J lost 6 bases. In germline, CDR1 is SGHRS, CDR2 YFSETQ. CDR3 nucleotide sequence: TGCGCCAGCAGCACCGACAGGGGGGCTGAAGCTTTCTTT. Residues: CASSTDRGAEAFF.

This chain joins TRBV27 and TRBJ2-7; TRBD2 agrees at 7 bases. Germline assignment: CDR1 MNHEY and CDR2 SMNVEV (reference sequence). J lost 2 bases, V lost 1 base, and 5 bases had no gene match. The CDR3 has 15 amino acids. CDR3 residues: CASSLFVGGTYEQYF. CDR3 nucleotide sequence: TGTGCCAGCAGTTTATTTGTGGGAGGGACCTACGAGCAGTACTTC.

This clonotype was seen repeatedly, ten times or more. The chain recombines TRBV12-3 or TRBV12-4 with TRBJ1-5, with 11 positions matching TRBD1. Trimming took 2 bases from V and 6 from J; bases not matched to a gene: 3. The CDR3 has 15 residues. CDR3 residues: CASSLRTGGVQPQHF. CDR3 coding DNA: TGTGCCAGCAGTTTACGGACAGGGGGCGTTCAGCCCCAGCATTTT.

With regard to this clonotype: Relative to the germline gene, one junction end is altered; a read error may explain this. DNA for the CDR3: TGTGCCACCAGCAGCTCCCACTCCGGGACTCCCATCTTC. It translates to CATSSSHSGTPIF. The gene calls are TRBV15 and TRBJ2-5, with a possible D match to TRBD2 (6 bases). In germline, CDR1 is LNHNV, CDR2 YYDKDF (reference sequence). The CDR3 contains 13 residues.

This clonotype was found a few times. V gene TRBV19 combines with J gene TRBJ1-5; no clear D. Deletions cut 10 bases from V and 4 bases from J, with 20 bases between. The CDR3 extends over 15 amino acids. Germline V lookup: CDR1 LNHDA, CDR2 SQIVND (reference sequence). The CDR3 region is CATTSNLVGNQPQHF. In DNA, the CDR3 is TGTGCCACCACATCGAATCTGGTTGGTAATCAGCCCCAGCATTTT. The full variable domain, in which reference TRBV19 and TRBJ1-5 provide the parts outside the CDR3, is DGGITQSPKYLFRKEGQNVTLSCEQNLNHDAMYWYRQDPGQGLRLIYYSQIVNDFQKGDIAEGYSVSREKKESFPLTVTSAQKNPTAFYLCATTSNLVGNQPQHFGDGTRLSIL.

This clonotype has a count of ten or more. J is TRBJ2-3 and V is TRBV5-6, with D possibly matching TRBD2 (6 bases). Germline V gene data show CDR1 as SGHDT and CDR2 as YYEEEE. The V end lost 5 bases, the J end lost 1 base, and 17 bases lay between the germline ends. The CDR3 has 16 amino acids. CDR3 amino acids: CASSLRRDLRTDTQYF. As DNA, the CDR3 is TGTGCCAGCAGTCTTAGGCGGGATCTACGCACAGATACGCAGTATTTT.

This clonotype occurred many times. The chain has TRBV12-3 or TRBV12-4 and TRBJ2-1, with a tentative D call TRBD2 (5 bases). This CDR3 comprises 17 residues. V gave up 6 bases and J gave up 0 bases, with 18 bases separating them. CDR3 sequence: CASRPSHERHSYNEQFF. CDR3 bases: TGTGCCAGCAGACCTAGTCATGAGCGGCACTCCTACAATGAGCAGTTCTTC.

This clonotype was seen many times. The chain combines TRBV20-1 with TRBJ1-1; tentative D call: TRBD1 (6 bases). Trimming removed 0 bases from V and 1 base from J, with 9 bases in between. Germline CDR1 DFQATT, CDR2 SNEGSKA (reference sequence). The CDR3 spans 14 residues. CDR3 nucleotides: TGCAGTGCTAGAGATCCAGGGGCGAACACTGAAGCTTTCTTT. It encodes CSARDPGANTEAFF.

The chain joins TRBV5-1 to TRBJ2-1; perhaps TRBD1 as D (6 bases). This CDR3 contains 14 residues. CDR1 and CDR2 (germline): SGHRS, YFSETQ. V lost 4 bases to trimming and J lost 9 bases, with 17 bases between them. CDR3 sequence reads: CASSPGQKSGEQFF. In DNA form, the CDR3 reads TGCGCCAGCAGCCCAGGACAGAAAAGCGGTGAGCAGTTCTTC.

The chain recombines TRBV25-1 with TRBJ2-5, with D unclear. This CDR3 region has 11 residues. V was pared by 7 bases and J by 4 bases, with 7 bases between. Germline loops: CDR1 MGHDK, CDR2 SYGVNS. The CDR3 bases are TGTGCCAGCACTATGCGAGAGACCCAGTACTTC. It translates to CASTMRETQYF.

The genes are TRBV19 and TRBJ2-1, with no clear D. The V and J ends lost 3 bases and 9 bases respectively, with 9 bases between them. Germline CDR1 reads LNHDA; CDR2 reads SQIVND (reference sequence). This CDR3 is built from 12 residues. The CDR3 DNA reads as TGTGCCAGTAGTATGATGATGGGTGAGCAGTTCTTC. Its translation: CASSMMMGEQFF.

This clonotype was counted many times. The CDR3 loop reads CASSLEGTIDTQYF. In DNA form, the CDR3 reads TGTGCCAGCAGCTTAGAAGGGACTATCGATACGCAGTATTTT. The rearrangement uses TRBV7-2 and TRBJ2-3, with 7 bases aligning to TRBD2. Germline lookup yields CDR1 SGHTA and CDR2 FQGNSA. This CDR3 is built from 14 residues. Trimming cost V 1 base and J 6 bases; bases outside gene matches: 4.

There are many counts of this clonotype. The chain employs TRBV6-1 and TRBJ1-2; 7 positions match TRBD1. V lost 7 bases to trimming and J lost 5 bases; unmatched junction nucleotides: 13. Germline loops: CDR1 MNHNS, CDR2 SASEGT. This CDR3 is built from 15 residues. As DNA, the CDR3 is TGTGCCAGCATTATCGTCGGCAGGGGGGATTATGGCTACACCTTC. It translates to CASIIVGRGDYGYTF.

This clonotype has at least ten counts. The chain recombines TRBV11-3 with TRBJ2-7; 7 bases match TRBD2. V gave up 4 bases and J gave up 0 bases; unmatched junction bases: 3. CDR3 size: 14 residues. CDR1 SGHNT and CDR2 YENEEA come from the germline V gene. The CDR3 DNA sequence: TGTGCCAGCAGCTCGGCTAGCGGCTCCTACGAGCAGTACTTC. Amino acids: CASSSASGSYEQYF. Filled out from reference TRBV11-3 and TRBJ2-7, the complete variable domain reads EAGVVQSPRYKIIEKKQPVAFWCNPISGHNTLYWYLQNLGQGPELLIRYENEEAVDDSQLPKDRFSAERLKGVDSTLKIQPAELGDSAVYLCASSSASGSYEQYFGPGTRLTVT.

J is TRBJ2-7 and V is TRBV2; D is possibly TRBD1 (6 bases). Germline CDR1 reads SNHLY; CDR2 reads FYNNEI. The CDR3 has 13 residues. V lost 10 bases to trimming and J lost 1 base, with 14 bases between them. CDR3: CATMGDRSYEQYF. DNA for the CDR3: TGTGCCACCATGGGAGACAGGTCCTACGAGCAGTACTTC.

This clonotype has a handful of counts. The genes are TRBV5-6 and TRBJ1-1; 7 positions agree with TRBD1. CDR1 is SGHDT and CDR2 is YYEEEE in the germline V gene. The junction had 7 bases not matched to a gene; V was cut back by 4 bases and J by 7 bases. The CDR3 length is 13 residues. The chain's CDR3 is CASSLGTEIEAFF. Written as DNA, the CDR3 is TGTGCCAGCAGCCTCGGGACAGAAATTGAAGCTTTCTTT.

CDR3 loop: CASSYSQGAGEQYF. CDR3 in DNA: TGTGCCAGCAGTTACTCCCAAGGGGCCGGCGAGCAGTACTTC. The chain recombines TRBV6-5 with TRBJ2-7; the D gene is possibly TRBD1 (5 bases). The V end lost 0 bases, the J end lost 6 bases, and 12 bases lay between the germline ends. From germline, CDR1 is MNHEY and CDR2 SVGAGI. CDR3 length: 14 amino acids.

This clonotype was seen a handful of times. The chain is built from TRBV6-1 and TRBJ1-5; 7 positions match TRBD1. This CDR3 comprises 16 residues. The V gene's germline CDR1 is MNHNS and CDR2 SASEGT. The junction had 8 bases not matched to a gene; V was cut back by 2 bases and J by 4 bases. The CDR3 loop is CASSEQGDTFNQPQHF. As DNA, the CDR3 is TGTGCCAGCAGTGAACAGGGGGACACGTTTAATCAGCCCCAGCATTTT.

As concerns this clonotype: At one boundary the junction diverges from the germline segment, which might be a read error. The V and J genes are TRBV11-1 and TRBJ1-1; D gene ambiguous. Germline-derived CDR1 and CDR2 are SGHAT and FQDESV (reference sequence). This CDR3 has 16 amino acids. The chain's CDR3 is CASSPMRRQMNTEALF. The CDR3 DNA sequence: TGTGCCAGCAGCCCGATGCGGAGGCAGATGAACACTGAAGCTTTATTT.

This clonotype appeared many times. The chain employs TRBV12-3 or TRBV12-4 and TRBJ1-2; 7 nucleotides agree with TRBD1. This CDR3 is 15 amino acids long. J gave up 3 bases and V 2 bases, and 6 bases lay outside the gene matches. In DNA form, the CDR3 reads TGTGCCAGCAGTTTATCCCGACAGGGTTACTATGGCTACACCTTC. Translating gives CASSLSRQGYYGYTF.

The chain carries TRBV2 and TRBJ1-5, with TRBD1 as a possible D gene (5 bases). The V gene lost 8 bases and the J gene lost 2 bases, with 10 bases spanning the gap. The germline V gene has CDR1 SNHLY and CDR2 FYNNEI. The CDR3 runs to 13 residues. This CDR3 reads CASWGGGNQPQHF. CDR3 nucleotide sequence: TGTGCCAGCTGGGGGGGGGGCAATCAGCCCCAGCATTTT.